This TCR beta chain appears in the sequencing data of a study of vaccination effects on CD4 cells after COVID-19. This clone showed up just a few times. What it recognizes is unknown. The CDR3 spans 15 residues. Germline loops: CDR1 MNHEY, CDR2 SVGAGI. V was pared by 2 bases and J by 4 bases, with 14 bases between. Clones were sequenced by immunoSEQ multiplex PCR, and TCRdb holds only the in-frame ones, with some missing. Of 25,000 or so clones detected, approximately 70% appear once; the ten largest clones hold approximately 23%. ViraFEST used viral peptide pools to expand antigen-specific CD4+ T cells before sequencing. Researchers isolated CD4+ T cells once roughly ten days of culture had elapsed. Vaccine recipients, nucleocapsid antibody negative, had no prior SARS-CoV-2 infection.

The sequence derives from a human donor who received a COVID-19 vaccine. Sequences were derived from CD4+ T cells from PBMCs cultured with HCoV-NL63 spike peptides, sampled before COVID-19 vaccination. The J gene is TRBJ1-2, the V gene TRBV6-5; maybe TRBD1 (6 bases). CDR3 region: CASSYDYRAGYGYTF. As DNA, the CDR3 is TGTGCCAGCAGTTACGATTACAGGGCTGGCTATGGCTACACCTTC.